This TCR beta chain originates from a study of cytomegalovirus exposure and HLA in healthy donors. Regarding the study as a whole: Immune exposure data for these donors was limited to CMV serostatus.

This CDR3 has 15 amino acids. Per the germline V gene, CDR1 is GTSNPN and CDR2 is SVGIG (reference sequence). Note on this clone: Its cognate antigen is unknown. An end of the junction does not agree with germline; a read error may underlie this.

Primers: 60 Vbeta forward and 13 Jbeta reverse. Assay used: immunoSEQ multiplex PCR; TCRdb lists only in-frame clones, some missing. Of 95,000 to 150,000 clones in the sample, approximately 65% were seen once. The sequence was collected from a man between 18 and 29 years old in good health and CMV-seronegative. What was sequenced was PBMCs. The chain recombines TRBV30 with TRBJ1-1; 8 bases line up with TRBD1. The CDR3 DNA reads as TGTCCCTGGAGTCCCATCGACAGGGGGAACACTGAAGCTTTCTTT. Its translation is CPWSPIDRGNTEAFF. Full variable domain (missing parts from reference TRBV30 and TRBJ1-1): SQTIHQWPATLVQPVGSPLSLECTVEGTSNPNLYWYRQAAGRGLQLLFYSVGIGQISSEVPQNLSASRPQDRQFILSSKKLLLSDSGFYLCPWSPIDRGNTEAFFGQGTRLTVV.